A single sample gave rise to the 2 T cell receptor beta chains below, sequenced in a study of T cells in Graves' hyperthyroidism and ophthalmopathy. TCR beta CDR3 region amplification was performed from RNA transcripts. Primed by the HTBI set, a first-round RT-PCR was run on the TCR CDR3. TCRdb redid the calling of the multiplex PCR reads with MiXCR, one entry per CDR3 protein. Of about 250,000 distinct CDR3 sequences listed, about 16% were seen once; the top ten hold around 30%. The material sequenced was blood. The receptor set was obtained from a woman aged 45-59 years with Graves' hyperthyroidism that later progressed to Graves' ophthalmopathy.

This clonotype showed up many times. The rearrangement joins TRBV24-1 to TRBJ2-1; 7 positions agree with TRBD2. V lost 3 bases to trimming and J lost 7 bases; unmatched junction nucleotides: 8. Germline CDR1 is KGHDR and CDR2 is SFDVKD. The CDR3 runs to 15 residues. CDR3 bases: TGTGCCACCAGTGATACGGGGGGACCGGAAAATGAGCAGTTCTTC. This sequence encodes CATSDTGGPENEQFF.

This clonotype occurred a few times. The rearrangement links TRBV29-1 to TRBJ1-5; 7 nucleotides line up with TRBD1. The CDR3 runs to 14 residues. V dropped 5 bases and J dropped 2; count of bases not matched to a gene: 6. Germline V gene data show CDR1 as SQVTM and CDR2 as ANQGSEA. The CDR3 sequence: CSVTTGVRNQPQHF. Here the CDR3 DNA reads TGCAGCGTTACAACAGGGGTCCGCAATCAGCCCCAGCATTTT.